This TCR beta chain was profiled in a study of blood T cells in healthy people across ages. They isolated at least 7 million PBMCs from each sample. This clonotype was found once. A second 7 to 11 cycle PCR used barcoded and J-beta primers. A minimum of 3 million CDR3-containing paired-end reads was obtained for each sample. TCRdb re-derived calls from the 5' RACE reads in MiXCR, one entry per CDR3 protein. This sample has some 920,000 distinct CDR3 sequences, with just over 50% found just once. Germline V CDR1 and CDR2: SGHRS, YFSETQ. This CDR3 is 13 amino acids long. Trimming stripped 3 bases from V and 1 base from J, with 7 bases between.

The material sequenced was blood. V and J are TRBV5-1 and TRBJ1-1; D is ambiguous. This clonotype originated in a woman aged 60 to 75 in good health. CDR3 in amino acids: CASSSWGNTEAFF. The CDR3 bases are TGCGCCAGCAGCTCCTGGGGGAACACTGAAGCTTTCTTT.